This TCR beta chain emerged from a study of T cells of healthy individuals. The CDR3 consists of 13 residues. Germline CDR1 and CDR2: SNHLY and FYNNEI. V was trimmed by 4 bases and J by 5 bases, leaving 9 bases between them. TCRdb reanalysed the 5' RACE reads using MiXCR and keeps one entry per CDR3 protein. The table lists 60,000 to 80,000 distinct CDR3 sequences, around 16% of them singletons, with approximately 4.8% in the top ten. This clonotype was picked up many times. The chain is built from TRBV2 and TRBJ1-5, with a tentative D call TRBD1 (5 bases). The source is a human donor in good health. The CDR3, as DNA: TGTGCCAGCAGTGGAGGCAGGGATCAGCCCCAGCATTTT. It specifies CASSGGRDQPQHF.